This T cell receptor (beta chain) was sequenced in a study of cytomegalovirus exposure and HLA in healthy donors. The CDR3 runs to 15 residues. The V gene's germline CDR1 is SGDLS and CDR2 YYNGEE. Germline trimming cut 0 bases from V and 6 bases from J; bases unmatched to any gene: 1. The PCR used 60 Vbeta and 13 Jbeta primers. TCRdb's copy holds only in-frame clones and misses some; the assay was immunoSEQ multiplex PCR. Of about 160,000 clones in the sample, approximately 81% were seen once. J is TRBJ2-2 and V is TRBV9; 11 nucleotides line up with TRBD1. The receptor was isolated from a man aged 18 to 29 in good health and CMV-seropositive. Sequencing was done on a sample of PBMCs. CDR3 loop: CASSVEGQGAGELFF. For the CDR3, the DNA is TGTGCCAGCAGCGTAGAGGGACAGGGGGCCGGGGAGCTGTTTTTT.